Shown below are 18 T cell receptor beta chains from a single sample sequenced in a study of control samples from healthy donors and cancer patients (TCRdb year 2020). Preparation of the library involved the immunoSEQ multiplex PCR assay. TCRdb mirrors the immuneACCESS table, restricted to in-frame sequences. Some clones are absent from its copies; in checked studies, under half trace to an unresolved V gene, and the reason for the others is unknown. This sample holds about 130,000 clones; more than 70% were observed only once. The leading ten clones occupy 3.2% of the sample. The source material was blood. Source of these receptors: a man in his forties or fifties in good health.

The chain employs TRBV29-1 and TRBJ2-5; 7 bases match TRBD2. Germline lookup yields CDR1 SQVTM and CDR2 ANQGSEA. After removal of 6 bases from V and 7 bases from J, the junction contained 11 bases not matched to a gene. The CDR3 loop spans 13 amino acids. This CDR3 is CSVGLAEIGTQYF. As DNA, the CDR3 is TGCAGCGTAGGGCTAGCGGAAATAGGGACCCAGTACTTC.

The chain recombines TRBV27 with TRBJ1-5; the match to TRBD1 covers 11 bases. Germline CDR1 reads MNHEY; CDR2 reads SMNVEV (reference sequence). With 5 bases clipped from V and 0 bases from J, the junction kept 9 bases outside the gene matches. CDR3 size: 18 residues. The CDR3 DNA reads as TGTGCCAGCAGTCCTAAGGACAGGGGGCCCTATAGCAATCAGCCCCAGCATTTT. It specifies CASSPKDRGPYSNQPQHF.

This chain uses TRBV18 with TRBJ2-1, with D perhaps assigned TRBD1 or TRBD2 (5 bases each). This CDR3 is built from 15 residues. V dropped 1 base and J dropped 4 bases, with 11 bases sitting between them. Germline CDR1 KGHSH, CDR2 LQKENI. CDR3 nucleotides: TGTGCCAGCTCACCACGGGATGGGGGTTACAATGAGCAGTTCTTC. It translates to CASSPRDGGYNEQFF. Together with reference TRBV18 and TRBJ2-1, the CDR3 gives the full variable domain: NAGVMQNPRHLVRRRGQEARLRCSPMKGHSHVYWYRQLPEEGLKFMVYLQKENIIDESGMPKERFSAEFPKEGPSILRIQQVVRGDSAAYFCASSPRDGGYNEQFFGPGTRLTVL.

The CDR3, as DNA: TGTGCCACCAGCAGAGATTGGGGGGAAGCTTTCTTT. Translating it yields CATSRDWGEAFF. The genes are TRBV15 and TRBJ1-1; TRBD1 is a possible D gene (5 bases). The V end lost 0 bases, the J end lost 8 bases, and 7 bases lay between the germline ends. From germline, CDR1 is LNHNV and CDR2 YYDKDF (reference sequence). The CDR3 sequence is 12 residues long.

The rearrangement uses TRBV7-3 and TRBJ2-1, with 11 bases aligning to TRBD2. From germline, CDR1 is SGHTA and CDR2 FQGTGA. V lost 2 bases, J lost 6 bases, and 9 bases stayed unmatched. The CDR3 length is 17 residues. The CDR3 DNA sequence: TGTGCCAGCAGCTTATTAGGTAGCGGGGGGGCTATCAATGAGCAGTTCTTC. Translation gives CASSLLGSGGAINEQFF.

The chain links TRBV12-5 to TRBJ2-6; D unclear. Germline V lookup: CDR1 LGHNT, CDR2 FRNRAP. This CDR3 spans 15 amino acids. Trimming pared 5 bases from V and 0 bases from J, leaving 8 bases between. The CDR3 loop reads CASGPDNSGANVLTF. The CDR3 DNA reads as TGTGCTAGTGGTCCTGACAACTCTGGGGCCAACGTCCTGACTTTC.

The V gene is TRBV18, the J gene TRBJ2-5; the D gene is possibly TRBD2 (5 bases). V gave up 5 bases and J gave up 2 bases, with 12 bases separating them. The germline CDR1 and CDR2 sequences are KGHSH and LQKENI. The CDR3 spans 14 residues. CDR3 coding DNA: TGTGCCAGCTCATACGGGATTCAGCAAGAGACCCAGTACTTC. It yields the protein CASSYGIQQETQYF. Full variable domain (rest looked up from reference TRBV18 and TRBJ2-5): NAGVMQNPRHLVRRRGQEARLRCSPMKGHSHVYWYRQLPEEGLKFMVYLQKENIIDESGMPKERFSAEFPKEGPSILRIQQVVRGDSAAYFCASSYGIQQETQYFGPGTRLLVL.

The J gene is TRBJ2-7, the V gene TRBV6-1; the match to TRBD2 covers 8 bases. J was trimmed by 3 bases and V by 3 bases; bases with no gene match: 22. This CDR3 is built from 20 residues. In germline, CDR1 is MNHNS, CDR2 SASEGT. The CDR3 sequence is CASSDPPGGVPGTLNYEQYF. The CDR3 DNA follows: TGTGCCAGCAGTGACCCCCCGGGAGGGGTTCCGGGGACATTGAACTACGAGCAGTACTTC.

The chain links TRBV27 to TRBJ2-5; D not resolved. The V and J ends lost 1 base and 2 bases respectively, with 5 bases between them. Germline V lookup: CDR1 MNHEY, CDR2 SMNVEV (reference sequence). CDR3 length equals 13 residues. In DNA form, the CDR3 reads TGTGCCAGCAGTTTATTGTCTCAAGAGACCCAGTACTTC. Translated: CASSLLSQETQYF.

Only a few counts were recorded for this clone. The chain joins TRBV7-2 to TRBJ1-2; 9 bases are shared with TRBD1. The CDR3 consists of 13 residues. Germline CDR1 reads SGHTA; CDR2 reads FQGNSA. V shed 5 bases, J shed 4 bases, and the junction held 2 bases outside the gene matches. The CDR3 bases are TGTGCCAGCAGCACGGGACAGGGCTATGGCTACACCTTC. Amino acid sequence: CASSTGQGYGYTF.

Points on this clone: Within the sample, other DNA sequences also encode this same CDR3. The chain employs TRBV24-1 and TRBJ1-1, with D unresolved. Trimming left V 5 bases short and J 5 bases short, with 8 bases between. CDR3 length: 12 residues. Germline V gene lookup returns CDR1 KGHDR and CDR2 SFDVKD. The CDR3, as DNA: TGTGCCACCAGTGTCACTGGGACTGAAGCTTTCTTT. Translating gives CATSVTGTEAFF.

There are a few counts of this clone. This rearrangement joins TRBV7-3 to TRBJ2-5, with a weak D call TRBD2 (7 bases). This CDR3 is 15 amino acids long. The V gene lost 1 base and the J gene lost 4 bases, with 13 bases spanning the gap. Germline CDR1 is SGHTA and CDR2 is FQGTGA. The CDR3 DNA reads as TGTGCCAGCAGCTTAAAGGGGGGGACGCCAGAGACCCAGTACTTC. Translated: CASSLKGGTPETQYF.

This chain joins TRBV7-9 and TRBJ2-5, with D tentatively TRBD1 (6 bases). The V gene lost 5 bases and the J gene lost 4 bases, with 17 bases spanning the gap. Germline CDR1 and CDR2: SEHNR and FQNEAQ (reference sequence). The CDR3 length is 15 residues. The CDR3 spells CASSGRTLGAETQYF. The CDR3 DNA reads TGTGCCAGCAGCGGTCGGACCCTGGGGGCAGAGACCCAGTACTTC.

The chain uses TRBV4-1 and TRBJ1-5, with unresolved D. CDR3 length: 16 residues. Trimming took off 1 base at V and 5 bases at J, with 15 bases between the two ends. CDR1 MGHRA and CDR2 YSYEKL come from the germline V gene. The CDR3 is CASSQGIREGDQPQHF. The CDR3 region has the DNA TGCGCCAGCAGCCAAGGAATCCGGGAGGGCGATCAGCCCCAGCATTTT.

This clone was detected only once. The chain recombines TRBV4-2 with TRBJ1-1, with 9 bases aligning to TRBD1. The CDR3 totals 20 residues. With 0 bases clipped from V and 4 bases from J, the junction kept 18 bases outside the gene matches. The V gene's germline CDR1 is LGHNA and CDR2 YNFKEQ. CDR3 nucleotide sequence: TGTGCCAGCAGCCAAGACCCGACCGGGACAGGGTTCCGCGGGGGCACTGAAGCTTTCTTT. This encodes CASSQDPTGTGFRGGTEAFF.

This rearrangement joins TRBV28 to TRBJ1-2; 8 bases are a match to TRBD1. CDR1 is MDHEN, CDR2 SYDVKM, per germline. The CDR3 loop spans 13 amino acids. V lost 0 bases to trimming and J lost 8 bases; unmatched junction nucleotides: 2. Here the CDR3 reads CASSLWTGDGYTF. CDR3 sequence (DNA): TGTGCCAGCAGTTTATGGACAGGGGACGGCTACACCTTC.

V is TRBV2 and J is TRBJ2-5, with 8 nucleotides matching TRBD2. The CDR3 runs 11 residues. V shed 10 bases and J 4 bases; nucleotides not matched to a gene: 2. The germline V gene encodes CDR1 SNHLY and CDR2 FYNNEI. The CDR3 here is CATRGGETQYF. The DNA of the CDR3 is TGTGCCACCCGGGGGGGAGAGACCCAGTACTTC.

The genes are TRBV18 and TRBJ1-3; possibly TRBD1 for D (6 bases). V lost 1 base and J 0 bases, leaving 7 bases between the germline ends. The germline V gene encodes CDR1 KGHSH and CDR2 LQKENI. The CDR3 consists of 15 residues. In nucleotides, the CDR3 is TGTGCCAGCTCACCACGGGACAACTCTGGAAACACCATATATTTT. This codes for CASSPRDNSGNTIYF.